The 29 T cell receptor beta chains below come from one sample, sequenced in a study of OX40 agonist ivuxolimab in advanced cancers. The method was immunoSEQ multiplex PCR; TCRdb's version includes in-frame clones alone and lacks a portion of them. The table has over 75,000 clones, about 90% seen once. The specimen was CD4+ or CD8+ T cells sorted from blood, collected in a trial of the OX40 agonist ivuxolimab. Every receptor here comes from an adult with an advanced solid tumor such as melanoma, head and neck, liver or kidney cancer.

The V gene is TRBV18, the J gene TRBJ2-1, with 12 bases lining up with TRBD2. The CDR3 is 15 amino acids. Germline CDR1 is KGHSH and CDR2 is LQKENI. Trimming removed 3 bases from V and 3 bases from J; junction bases left unmatched: 0. CDR3 in amino acids: CASSPTSGSYNEQFF. CDR3 DNA: TGTGCCAGCTCACCGACTAGCGGGAGCTACAATGAGCAGTTCTTC.

The V call is TRBV11-3, the J call TRBJ2-7; D is possibly TRBD1 or TRBD2 (5 bases each). The ends were cut back, 5 bases at V and 2 bases at J, with 16 bases in the middle. The V gene's germline CDR1 is SGHNT and CDR2 YENEEA. CDR3 size: 15 residues. CDR3 DNA sequence: TGTGCCAGCAGCGTTACGGTTGTGGGGGCCTACGAGCAGTACTTC. It yields the protein CASSVTVVGAYEQYF.

J is TRBJ2-3 and V is TRBV4-1, with D maybe TRBD2 (6 bases). The CDR3 spans 14 residues. The V end was cut by 3 bases, the J end by 3 bases, with 10 bases between. Germline CDR1 reads MGHRA; CDR2 reads YSYEKL. This chain's CDR3 is CASSHGRMTDTQYF. In nucleotides, the CDR3 is TGCGCCAGCAGCCACGGGAGAATGACAGATACGCAGTATTTT.

The chain has TRBV29-1 and TRBJ1-2, with a tentative D call TRBD1 (6 bases). Germline V gene data show CDR1 as SQVTM and CDR2 as ANQGSEA. The CDR3 totals 12 residues. Between the trimmed V and J ends, which lost 4 bases and 8 bases, there was a span of 14 bases. In DNA, the CDR3 is TGCAGCGTTGCCCAGGGGATGTGGGGCTACACCTTC. Its protein is CSVAQGMWGYTF.

The chain links TRBV25-1 to TRBJ1-5, with D possibly matching TRBD1 (6 bases). Germline V CDR1 and CDR2: MGHDK, SYGVNS. The CDR3 sequence is 13 residues long. V dropped 4 bases and J dropped 7 bases, with 11 bases sitting between them. CDR3 region: CASSGQDGQPQHF. The CDR3 DNA reads as TGTGCCAGCAGTGGACAGGACGGACAGCCCCAGCATTTT.

The CDR3 bases are TGTGCCAGCAGCCCGGCGGCAGTACAAAGGATTAACTATGGCTACACCTTC. It codes for CASSPAAVQRINYGYTF. The rearrangement uses TRBV5-4 and TRBJ1-2; D uncertain. Germline CDR1 reads SGHNT; CDR2 reads YYREEE (reference sequence). Trimming pared 4 bases from V and 1 base from J, leaving 20 bases between. This CDR3 is 17 amino acids long.

This chain connects TRBV19 to TRBJ2-6; D is unclear. CDR3 size: 16 residues. Germline V gene lookup returns CDR1 LNHDA and CDR2 SQIVND (reference sequence). The ends were cut back, 3 bases at V and 0 bases at J, with 9 bases in the middle. The CDR3 DNA follows: TGTGCCAGTAGTATTCGGGCGGCCTCTGGGGCCAACGTCCTGACTTTC. The encoded protein is CASSIRAASGANVLTF.

This sequence joins TRBV28 and TRBJ1-4; D is perhaps TRBD1 (5 bases). Between the trimmed V and J ends, which lost 8 bases and 8 bases, there was a span of 9 bases. Germline V gene lookup returns CDR1 MDHEN and CDR2 SYDVKM. This CDR3 comprises 11 residues. CDR3 DNA sequence: TGTGCCAGCGTAGGGGAGGAAAAACTGTTTTTT. Translating gives CASVGEEKLFF.

This clone was recorded a few times. The genes are TRBV27 and TRBJ1-1; no firm D call. V gave up 4 bases and J gave up 0 bases, with 12 bases separating them. This CDR3 has 15 residues. CDR1 is MNHEY and CDR2 is SMNVEV in the germline V gene (reference sequence). The DNA of the CDR3 is TGTGCCAGCAGTTCTCAGACATTTATGAACACTGAAGCTTTCTTT. This translates into CASSSQTFMNTEAFF.

The V call is TRBV30, the J call TRBJ2-3; D ambiguous. CDR1 and CDR2 from the germline V gene are GTSNPN and SVGIG (reference sequence). CDR3 length equals 15 residues. V was pared by 3 bases and J by 2 bases, with 15 bases between. CDR3 coding DNA: TGTGCCTGGAGCTCGGTTTCCTCCTTCACAGATACGCAGTATTTT. This codes for CAWSSVSSFTDTQYF.

The chain uses TRBV28 and TRBJ2-3; TRBD1 matches at 8 bases. There are 15 residues in the CDR3. CDR1 is MDHEN, CDR2 SYDVKM, per germline. The V segment lost 2 bases and the J segment 0 bases; nucleotides outside the gene matches: 1. The CDR3 bases are TGTGCCAGCAGTTTACGGACAGGGAGCACAGATACGCAGTATTTT. It codes for CASSLRTGSTDTQYF.

The genes are TRBV4-2 and TRBJ2-5; TRBD2 might be the D (6 bases). CDR3 size: 15 residues. V was clipped by 0 bases and J by 5 bases, with 13 bases between them. CDR1 is LGHNA, CDR2 YNFKEQ, per germline. CDR3: CASSQEGGLRETQYF. The CDR3 DNA sequence: TGTGCCAGCAGCCAAGAGGGGGGACTTCGGGAGACCCAGTACTTC.

This sequence joins TRBV11-3 and TRBJ1-1; possibly TRBD1 for D (5 bases). Germline V gene sequence: CDR1 SGHNT, CDR2 YENEEA. Deletions cut 5 bases from V and 3 bases from J, with 10 bases between. The length of the CDR3 is 13 residues. CDR3 loop: CASSPSGDTEAFF. The CDR3 DNA reads TGTGCCAGCAGCCCGTCGGGGGACACTGAAGCTTTCTTT.

This chain uses TRBV5-1 with TRBJ2-1; 7 bases are shared with TRBD2. This CDR3 is built from 13 residues. Trimming removed 0 bases from V and 7 bases from J; junction bases left unmatched: 1. In germline, CDR1 is SGHRS, CDR2 YFSETQ. In DNA, the CDR3 is TGCGCCAGCAGCTTGGACGGGAGGAATGAGCAGTTCTTC. Residues: CASSLDGRNEQFF. Drawing the rest from reference TRBV5-1 and TRBJ2-1, the complete variable domain is KAGVTQTPRYLIKTRGQQVTLSCSPISGHRSVSWYQQTPGQGLQFLFEYFSETQRNKGNFPGRFSGRQFSNSRSEMNVSTLELGDSALYLCASSLDGRNEQFFGPGTRLTVL.

This rearrangement joins TRBV5-1 to TRBJ1-4; D gene uncertain. This CDR3 has 14 residues. The germline gives CDR1 SGHRS, CDR2 YFSETQ. Deletions cut 2 bases from V and 2 bases from J, with 7 bases between. The CDR3 DNA follows: TGCGCCAGCAGCTTCGGCGGGACTAATGAAAAACTGTTTTTT. This sequence encodes CASSFGGTNEKLFF.

The chain couples TRBV5-1 to TRBJ2-3, with unresolved D. The germline gives CDR1 SGHRS, CDR2 YFSETQ. CDR3 length: 16 residues. V lost 1 base and J lost 1, with 13 bases in between. The DNA for the CDR3 is TGCGCCAGCAGCTTGATCAGTGTTGGGGGCACAGATACGCAGTATTTT. Residues: CASSLISVGGTDTQYF.

The chain recombines TRBV7-2 with TRBJ1-2; tentatively, D is TRBD1 (6 bases). The CDR3 covers 13 residues. Trimming shortened V by 1 base and J by 9 bases, and 12 bases separated the two germline ends. CDR1 SGHTA and CDR2 FQGNSA come from the germline V gene. The CDR3, as DNA: TGTGCCAGCAGCTTAGAGGCAGGGGCGAGCTACACCTTC. Its protein product is CASSLEAGASYTF.

V and J are TRBV29-1 and TRBJ2-1, with D perhaps TRBD2 (6 bases). The CDR3 runs to 15 residues. Germline V gene data show CDR1 as SQVTM and CDR2 as ANQGSEA. The V and J ends lost 7 bases and 0 bases respectively, with 16 bases between them. DNA for the CDR3: TGCAGCGGAGCTCTCGGGAGTAGCTCCTACAATGAGCAGTTCTTC. Its translation: CSGALGSSSYNEQFF.

The V call is TRBV5-1, the J call TRBJ2-5; D tentatively reads TRBD1 or TRBD2 (6 bases each). V shed 3 bases and J shed 4 bases, with 13 bases lying between them. CDR1 is SGHRS and CDR2 is YFSETQ in the germline V gene. The CDR3 has 14 amino acids. CDR3 region: CASSSGGPTETQYF. CDR3 coding DNA: TGCGCCAGCAGCTCCGGGGGCCCGACAGAGACCCAGTACTTC.

This chain links TRBV21-1 with TRBJ2-7; the tabulated D call, TRBD2, remains unverified against the DNA. TRBV21-1 is a known pseudogene. This CDR3 has 15 residues. CDR3 region: CATRPGLALFYEQYF. The CDR3 DNA follows: TGTGCCACAAGACCGGGACTAGCGCTATTTTACGAGCAGTACTTC.

The chain has TRBV6-6 and TRBJ1-2; D not resolved. This CDR3 has 13 residues. Trimming pared 5 bases from V and 4 bases from J, leaving 11 bases between. Germline assignment: CDR1 MNHNY and CDR2 SVGAGI (reference sequence). CDR3 nucleotide sequence: TGTGCCAGCAGTCCCGGCCCGTCCTATGGCTACACCTTC. Its translation: CASSPGPSYGYTF.

CDR3 sequence: CASMQLIRREQFF. For the CDR3, the DNA is TGTGCCAGCATGCAGCTGATTCGCCGCGAGCAGTTCTTC. The genes are TRBV21-1 and TRBJ2-1. TRBV21-1 is an annotated pseudogene. The length of the CDR3 is 13 residues.

J is TRBJ1-2 and V is TRBV4-1; 10 nucleotides match TRBD1. The V segment lost 6 bases and the J segment 2 bases; nucleotides outside the gene matches: 6. The CDR3 is made up of 15 amino acids. The germline gives CDR1 MGHRA, CDR2 YSYEKL. For the CDR3, the DNA is TGCGCCAGCAGTCTCGGACAGGGGGACAACTATGGCTACACCTTC. As protein: CASSLGQGDNYGYTF.

The CDR3 DNA is TGTGCCAGCAGCCCAGGTTACGAGCAGTACTTC. Translating gives CASSPGYEQYF. The chain carries TRBV7-2 and TRBJ2-7; D uncertain. V lost 5 bases and J lost 4, with 6 bases in between. The CDR3 spans 11 residues. Germline V gives CDR1 SGHTA, CDR2 FQGNSA.

This sequence joins TRBV18 and TRBJ2-1; TRBD1 might be the D (6 bases). Germline V gives CDR1 KGHSH, CDR2 LQKENI. The CDR3 length is 17 residues. The V end was cut by 3 bases, the J end by 2 bases, with 17 bases between. CDR3 region: CASSPPRTANAYNEQFF. The DNA for the CDR3 is TGTGCCAGCTCACCCCCCCGGACAGCCAACGCCTACAATGAGCAGTTCTTC.

The chain recombines TRBV5-4 with TRBJ2-5; D is possibly TRBD2 (5 bases). The CDR3 extends over 13 amino acids. V gave up 0 bases and J gave up 5 bases, with 8 bases separating them. From germline, CDR1 is SGHNT and CDR2 YYREEE (reference sequence). In DNA form, the CDR3 reads TGTGCCAGCAGCTTGGTAGCTAGCGAGACCCAGTACTTC. Protein sequence: CASSLVASETQYF. Based on the CDR3 plus reference TRBV5-4 and TRBJ2-5, the full variable domain is ETGVTQSPTHLIKTRGQQVTLRCSSQSGHNTVSWYQQALGQGPQFIFQYYREEENGRGNFPPRFSGLQFPNYSSELNVNALELDDSALYLCASSLVASETQYFGPGTRLLVL.

The genes are TRBV19 and TRBJ2-3; tentatively, D is TRBD2 (5 bases). Germline assignment: CDR1 LNHDA and CDR2 SQIVND (reference sequence). There are 15 residues in the CDR3. V lost 3 bases and J lost 4, with 14 bases in between. This chain's CDR3 is CASSILLASADTQYF. CDR3 nucleotide sequence: TGTGCCAGTAGTATCCTTCTAGCTTCCGCAGATACGCAGTATTTT. Filled out from reference TRBV19 and TRBJ2-3, the complete variable domain reads DGGITQSPKYLFRKEGQNVTLSCEQNLNHDAMYWYRQDPGQGLRLIYYSQIVNDFQKGDIAEGYSVSREKKESFPLTVTSAQKNPTAFYLCASSILLASADTQYFGPGTRLTVL.

The V and J genes are TRBV7-2 and TRBJ2-7, with D perhaps matching TRBD2 (7 bases). CDR1 and CDR2 from the germline V gene are SGHTA and FQGNSA. CDR3 length: 18 residues. Trimming removed 1 base at V and 0 bases at J, with 19 bases between. CDR3 DNA sequence: TGTGCCAGCAGCTTAGGAGGGGGAGGGGCGGGGCCCTCCTACGAGCAGTACTTC. It translates to CASSLGGGGAGPSYEQYF.

This clone was seen a single time. The chain carries TRBV14 and TRBJ2-7; D is tentatively TRBD1 or TRBD2 (5 bases each). V lost 4 bases and J 0 bases, leaving 10 bases between the germline ends. This CDR3 is 14 amino acids long. CDR1 and CDR2 (germline): SGHDN, FVKESK. CDR3 residues: CASSPGRFSYEQYF. For the CDR3, the DNA is TGTGCCAGCAGCCCGGGACGTTTCTCCTACGAGCAGTACTTC.